The clone carrying this T cell receptor (beta chain) occurred many times. After removal of 6 bases from V and 7 bases from J, the junction contained 6 bases not matched to a gene. This CDR3 has 14 residues. TCRdb itself ran the RT-PCR reads through MiXCR, one entry per CDR3 protein. This table holds 650,000 to 800,000 distinct CDR3 sequences, approximately 15% found once. The genes are TRBV12-3 or TRBV12-4 and TRBJ1-4; TRBD1 matches at 9 bases. The sample was memory CD4+ T cells from blood. The receptor was derived from a female donor in good health, serving as a healthy control. This CDR3 is CASRQDRGGEKLFF. The CDR3 DNA sequence: TGTGCCAGCAGACAGGACAGGGGCGGTGAAAAACTGTTTTTT.